This is a list of T cell receptor beta chains from one sample in a study of cytomegalovirus exposure and HLA in healthy donors. Only in-frame clones appear in the TCRdb table, and some are missing; sequencing was by immunoSEQ multiplex PCR. In all, the sample yields some 200,000 clones. The sample consisted of PBMCs. The receptors here all came from a girl aged 2-15 years in good health and CMV-seropositive. CDR3s include the opening cysteine and the closing phenylalanine or tryptophan.

v_call: TRBV5-6
j_call: TRBJ2-2
cdr3_aa: CASSLGGVGTGELFF

v_call: TRBV4-2
j_call: TRBJ2-7
cdr3_aa: CASSQEEAGSYEQYF

v_call: TRBV10-1
j_call: TRBJ1-5
cdr3_aa: CASSESLNQPQHF

v_call: TRBV19
j_call: TRBJ2-3
cdr3_aa: CASSIRQGSRETRADTQYF

v_call: TRBV7-9
j_call: TRBJ2-1
cdr3_aa: CASSLPRTGGDEQFF

v_call: TRBV6-5
j_call: TRBJ2-2
cdr3_aa: CASSYWREVAGELFF

v_call: TRBV28
j_call: TRBJ2-6
cdr3_aa: CASTSGGGPRANVLTF

v_call: TRBV27
j_call: TRBJ2-1
cdr3_aa: CASSTGEYNEQFF

v_call: TRBV7-2
j_call: TRBJ2-2
cdr3_aa: CASSVFQENTGELFF

v_call: TRBV10-2
j_call: TRBJ2-3
cdr3_aa: CASSSGDTQYF

v_call: TRBV27
j_call: TRBJ2-3
cdr3_aa: CASIKLASGRTDTQYF

v_call: TRBV10-2
j_call: TRBJ2-1
cdr3_aa: CASLGKTTTNEQFF

v_call: TRBV28
j_call: TRBJ2-6
cdr3_aa: CASSGQVPSGANVLTF

v_call: TRBV7-6
j_call: TRBJ2-1
cdr3_aa: CASSLVSRLVSYNEQFF

v_call: TRBV7-9
j_call: TRBJ1-1
cdr3_aa: CASSDSFRGDTEAFF

v_call: TRBV7-9
j_call: TRBJ1-5
cdr3_aa: CASSLGVGGGNQPQHF

v_call: TRBV18
j_call: TRBJ2-3
cdr3_aa: CASSVTSTDTQYF

v_call: TRBV11-2
j_call: TRBJ2-3
cdr3_aa: CASSLGGGRTHTQYF

v_call: TRBV11-3
j_call: TRBJ2-2
cdr3_aa: CASSLGASGNTGELFF

v_call: TRBV18
j_call: TRBJ2-1
cdr3_aa: CASSPPDYPSYNEQFF

v_call: TRBV27
j_call: TRBJ2-6
cdr3_aa: CASSFMSGANVLTF

v_call: TRBV18
j_call: TRBJ2-7
cdr3_aa: CASSPPEGARYEQYF